These 28 T cell receptor beta chains were all obtained from the same sample, sequenced in a study of shared clonotypes between healthy human individuals. Assay used: immunoSEQ multiplex PCR; TCRdb lists only in-frame clones, some missing. The sample lists 2 million to 3 million clones, roughly 93% occurring once. The sample was naive CD4+ T cells from PBMCs. Subset noted: CD45RA+ positively selected. The source is a man aged 18 to 35 in good health. Some clones in this sample may be carry-over from other donors' samples.

Details on this clone: Other DNA sequences in this sample translate to the same CDR3. The chain recombines TRBV7-2 with TRBJ2-7; D is unresolved. V lost 6 bases to trimming and J lost 0 bases, with 3 bases between them. This CDR3 comprises 11 residues. CDR1 and CDR2 from the germline V gene are SGHTA and FQGNSA. The CDR3 nucleotides are TGTGCCAGCAGTCCCTCCTACGAGCAGTACTTC. Protein product: CASSPSYEQYF.

The gene calls are TRBV19 and TRBJ2-2; 7 nucleotides align to TRBD1. CDR1 and CDR2 from the germline V gene are LNHDA and SQIVND (reference sequence). The CDR3 has 16 amino acids. V was clipped by 5 bases and J by 0 bases; unmatched bases: 6. CDR3 sequence reads: CASSSTGTANTGELFF. The CDR3 region has the DNA TGTGCCAGTAGTTCTACCGGGACAGCGAACACCGGGGAGCTGTTTTTT.

The rearrangement joins TRBV9 to TRBJ2-1; D may be TRBD2 (6 bases). The germline CDR1 and CDR2 sequences are SGDLS and YYNGEE. The CDR3 length is 16 residues. The V and J ends lost 0 bases and 7 bases respectively, with 17 bases between them. The CDR3 loop is CASSVGRERMGNEQFF. CDR3 DNA sequence: TGTGCCAGCAGCGTAGGGAGGGAGAGGATGGGGAATGAGCAGTTCTTC.

J is TRBJ2-1 and V is TRBV7-2; possible D gene TRBD2, 6 bases. This CDR3 comprises 17 residues. Germline V gene lookup returns CDR1 SGHTA and CDR2 FQGNSA. V lost 4 bases, J lost 0 bases, and 16 bases lay in between. CDR3 DNA: TGTGCCAGCAGCTCCTTTAGCGGACTAATCTCCTACAATGAGCAGTTCTTC. This translates into CASSSFSGLISYNEQFF.

The chain couples TRBV7-8 to TRBJ2-3; no definite D call. The CDR3 has 12 residues. Germline V gene lookup returns CDR1 SGHVS and CDR2 FQNEAQ. V shed 5 bases and J shed 0 bases, with 3 bases lying between them. The CDR3: CASSTSTDTQYF. The CDR3 nucleotides are TGTGCCAGCAGCACTAGCACAGATACGCAGTATTTT.

The rearrangement uses TRBV13 and TRBJ2-5; D remains ambiguous. The J call may be wrong; the DNA end is better matched by TRBJ2-7. Germline V gene lookup returns CDR1 PRHDT and CDR2 FYEKMQ (reference sequence). The CDR3 is 14 amino acids. Here the CDR3 reads CASSNPLGSNEQYF. Written as DNA, the CDR3 is TGTGCCAGCAGCAACCCTCTGGGGTCCAACGAGCAGTACTTC.

This chain uses TRBV6-5 with TRBJ2-5, with TRBD1 as a possible D gene (5 bases). The J call may be wrong; the DNA end is better matched by TRBJ2-7. Germline loops: CDR1 MNHEY, CDR2 SVGAGI. This CDR3 has 13 residues. The CDR3 protein is CASRRQSSYEQYF. The CDR3 bases are TGTGCCAGCCGGCGACAGTCCTCCTACGAGCAGTACTTC.

The J gene is TRBJ2-2, the V gene TRBV7-9; perhaps TRBD1 as D (6 bases). Germline V CDR1 and CDR2: SEHNR, FQNEAQ (reference sequence). The ends were cut back, 1 base at V and 0 bases at J, with 6 bases in the middle. This CDR3 contains 15 residues. CDR3 coding DNA: TGTGCCAGCAGCTTAGGGGGGCCGAACACCGGGGAGCTGTTTTTT. Amino acids: CASSLGGPNTGELFF. The variable domain in full, with the rest retrieved from reference TRBV7-9 and TRBJ2-2, is DTGVSQNPRHKITKRGQNVTFRCDPISEHNRLYWYRQTLGQGPEFLTYFQNEAQLEKSRLLSDRFSAERPKGSFSTLEIQRTEQGDSAMYLCASSLGGPNTGELFFGEGSRLTVL.

A word on this clone: Other DNA sequences in the sample encode the same CDR3. The gene calls are TRBV18 and TRBJ2-1; D is unclear. Germline V lookup: CDR1 KGHSH, CDR2 LQKENI. The V and J ends lost 2 bases and 1 base respectively, with 9 bases between them. There are 15 residues in the CDR3. CDR3 region: CASSPGRSSYNEQFF. CDR3 nucleotides: TGTGCCAGCTCACCAGGTCGGTCGTCCTACAATGAGCAGTTCTTC.

The chain joins TRBV28 to TRBJ1-5; perhaps TRBD1 as D (5 bases). The germline V gene has CDR1 MDHEN and CDR2 SYDVKM. This CDR3 has 17 residues. Trimming took 8 bases from V and 0 from J, leaving 20 bases between them. The CDR3 protein is CASVSTGGGYSNQPQHF. The CDR3 DNA sequence: TGTGCCAGCGTTTCAACCGGGGGGGGATATAGCAATCAGCCCCAGCATTTT. Supplemented by reference TRBV28 and TRBJ1-5, the full variable domain reads DVKVTQSSRYLVKRTGEKVFLECVQDMDHENMFWYRQDPGLGLRLIYFSYDVKMKEKGDIPEGYSVSREKKERFSLILESASTNQTSMYLCASVSTGGGYSNQPQHFGDGTRLSIL.

The chain uses TRBV2 and TRBJ1-5; D ambiguous. Trimming cost V 4 bases and J 0 bases, with 19 bases left between them. This CDR3 contains 18 residues. The germline V gene encodes CDR1 SNHLY and CDR2 FYNNEI. For the CDR3, the DNA is TGTGCCAGCAGTGTGTTGGGCGGCAGCTCCTATAGCAATCAGCCCCAGCATTTT. This translates into CASSVLGGSSYSNQPQHF.

The chain couples TRBV7-9 to TRBJ1-1, with D perhaps TRBD1 (6 bases). In germline, CDR1 is SEHNR, CDR2 FQNEAQ (reference sequence). CDR3 size: 15 residues. V was cut by 1 base and J by 0 bases, with 9 bases left in between. As DNA, the CDR3 is TGTGCCAGCAGCTTAGAGGGACACGTGAACACTGAAGCTTTCTTT. As protein: CASSLEGHVNTEAFF.

The chain joins TRBV4-1 to TRBJ1-2, with 10 nucleotides matching TRBD1. CDR1 is MGHRA, CDR2 YSYEKL, per germline. This CDR3 is 15 amino acids long. V dropped 1 base and J dropped 8; count of bases not matched to a gene: 7. CDR3 DNA sequence: TGCGCCAGCAGCCAAGGGGTGACAGGGGGCACGGGCTACACCTTC. Amino acid sequence: CASSQGVTGGTGYTF.

The CDR3 protein is CASSPPLGTGWGYTF. DNA of the CDR3: TGTGCCAGCAGCCCCCCACTCGGGACAGGCTGGGGCTACACCTTC. The V and J genes are TRBV28 and TRBJ1-2; 8 bases match TRBD1. Germline lookup yields CDR1 MDHEN and CDR2 SYDVKM. The ends lost 6 bases at V and 8 bases at J; junction bases unmatched: 14. This CDR3 comprises 15 residues.

The chain carries TRBV4-1 and TRBJ1-3; D ambiguous. The V end lost 1 base, the J end lost 2 bases, and 15 bases lay between the germline ends. This CDR3 is built from 17 residues. The germline CDR1 and CDR2 sequences are MGHRA and YSYEKL. The CDR3 DNA reads as TGCGCCAGCAGCCAAGCCCAATTTAGCAGCGCTGGAAACACCATATATTTT. Residues: CASSQAQFSSAGNTIYF.

The V call is TRBV6-6, the J call TRBJ2-1; D tentatively reads TRBD1 or TRBD2 (5 bases each). V was shortened by 4 bases and J by 4 bases, with 8 bases between the two germline ends. Germline lookup yields CDR1 MNHNY and CDR2 SVGAGI (reference sequence). The CDR3 covers 13 residues. This chain's CDR3 is CASSFGGYNEQFF. The CDR3 coding sequence is TGTGCCAGCAGTTTTGGGGGATACAATGAGCAGTTCTTC.

This clone was recorded a few times. The chain carries TRBV28 and TRBJ1-2, with D uncertain. Trimming removed 3 bases at V and 7 bases at J, with 9 bases between. CDR1 and CDR2 (germline): MDHEN, SYDVKM. The CDR3 loop spans 12 amino acids. CDR3 amino acids: CASSFAVGGYTF. In DNA, the CDR3 is TGTGCCAGCAGTTTTGCGGTGGGTGGCTACACCTTC.

The chain combines TRBV7-9 with TRBJ2-7; D possibly matches TRBD1 or TRBD2 (6 bases each). CDR1 is SEHNR and CDR2 is FQNEAQ in the germline V gene (reference sequence). V lost 5 bases, J lost 6 bases, and 17 bases lay in between. This CDR3 is built from 14 residues. The CDR3 protein is CASSGRRGQGEQYF. The CDR3 DNA reads TGTGCCAGCAGCGGGCGACGGGGGCAGGGCGAGCAGTACTTC.

The chain carries TRBV28 and TRBJ1-3; D possibly corresponds to TRBD1 (6 bases). Per the germline V gene, CDR1 is MDHEN and CDR2 is SYDVKM. The germline V and J ends were trimmed by 5 bases and 3 bases, with 11 bases remaining between them. This CDR3 has 14 residues. CDR3 bases: TGTGCCAGCAGTCGGGGGGCAGGTGGAAACACCATATATTTT. This encodes CASSRGAGGNTIYF.

The chain has TRBV30 and TRBJ2-7; maybe TRBD1 (5 bases). With 2 bases removed from V and 3 bases from J, the gap between germline ends came to 14 bases. The V gene's germline CDR1 is GTSNPN and CDR2 SVGIG (reference sequence). This CDR3 is built from 14 residues. The CDR3 nucleotides read TGTGCCTGGAGTCATCAGGGCAGAAGCTACGAGCAGTACTTC. This encodes CAWSHQGRSYEQYF.

This clone occurred a few times. The chain recombines TRBV28 with TRBJ2-3, with D tentatively TRBD1 (6 bases). The V gene's germline CDR1 is MDHEN and CDR2 SYDVKM. The CDR3 loop spans 16 amino acids. Between the trimmed V and J ends, which lost 6 bases and 0 bases, there was a span of 16 bases. This chain's CDR3 is CASSPAGTKSTDTQYF. The CDR3 region has the DNA TGTGCCAGCAGCCCTGCCGGGACAAAAAGCACAGATACGCAGTATTTT.

The chain is built from TRBV11-2 and TRBJ2-1, with D perhaps assigned TRBD1 or TRBD2 (5 bases each). V lost 5 bases and J lost 7, with 18 bases in between. In germline, CDR1 is SGHAT, CDR2 FQNNGV. This CDR3 region has 15 residues. In nucleotides, the CDR3 is TGTGCCAGCAGCCCAGTCAGGGCAGGGAGAAATGAGCAGTTCTTC. As protein: CASSPVRAGRNEQFF.

V gene TRBV28 combines with J gene TRBJ2-1; the D gene is possibly TRBD1 (5 bases). CDR1 is MDHEN, CDR2 SYDVKM, per germline. V was trimmed by 2 bases and J by 9 bases, leaving 14 bases between them. CDR3 size: 14 residues. In DNA form, the CDR3 reads TGTGCCAGCAGTTTAGAAGGGGCCGGCAGTGAGCAGTTCTTC. This codes for CASSLEGAGSEQFF.

The chain carries TRBV18 and TRBJ2-1, with 9 bases lining up with TRBD2. V was clipped by 1 base and J by 5 bases; unmatched bases: 6. Looked up from germline, CDR1 is KGHSH and CDR2 is LQKENI. CDR3 length equals 16 residues. The chain's CDR3 is CASSPRAGGVDNEQFF. The CDR3 DNA reads as TGTGCCAGCTCACCACGGGCGGGAGGGGTGGACAATGAGCAGTTCTTC.

The chain uses TRBV2 and TRBJ1-2; weak D call: TRBD1 (5 bases). The CDR3 consists of 15 residues. The germline gives CDR1 SNHLY, CDR2 FYNNEI. Trimming removed 1 base at V and 3 bases at J, with 12 bases between. Written as DNA, the CDR3 is TGTGCCAGCAGTGAAGGCCCCGGGGCGGACTATGGCTACACCTTC. This codes for CASSEGPGADYGYTF.

The chain has TRBV7-9 and TRBJ2-7; D is undetermined. V lost 1 base to trimming and J lost 2 bases, with 9 bases between them. Germline values: CDR1 SEHNR, CDR2 FQNEAQ (reference sequence). The CDR3 sequence is 14 residues long. As DNA, the CDR3 is TGTGCCAGCAGCTTAGACACCACCCCCTACGAGCAGTACTTC. Translated, it gives CASSLDTTPYEQYF.

The CDR3 region is CASSFGQSISTGELFF. CDR3 bases: TGTGCCAGCAGCTTCGGGCAGTCGATCAGCACCGGGGAGCTGTTTTTT. J is TRBJ2-2 and V is TRBV7-6, with D hard to call. V dropped 3 bases and J dropped 4 bases, with 15 bases sitting between them. Germline V gene sequence: CDR1 SGHVS, CDR2 FNYEAQ. This CDR3 region has 16 residues.

The rearrangement uses TRBV19 and TRBJ2-3; 10 nucleotides agree with TRBD2. The length of the CDR3 is 16 residues. With V trimmed by 4 bases and J by 4 bases, 8 bases remained unmatched. The germline gives CDR1 LNHDA, CDR2 SQIVND (reference sequence). The CDR3 DNA reads TGTGCCAGTAGTACCCTGATAGCGGGAGGATCAGATACGCAGTATTTT. Translating gives CASSTLIAGGSDTQYF.